Below, 32 T cell receptor beta chains from the same sample are listed, as sequenced in a study of cytomegalovirus exposure and HLA in healthy donors. Vbeta (60) and Jbeta (13) primers were used in the PCR. Here immunoSEQ multiplex PCR was the method, and the copy in TCRdb shows in-frame clones only, minus some. The table lists around 65,000 clones. Material for sequencing was PBMCs. Source of these receptors: a boy aged 5 to 17 in good health and CMV-seronegative.

The genes are TRBV6-1 and TRBJ2-7; D ambiguous. The CDR3 runs to 14 residues. CDR1 and CDR2 from the germline V gene are MNHNS and SASEGT. V was cut by 4 bases and J by 0 bases, with 10 bases left in between. The DNA of the CDR3 is TGTGCCAGCAGTGCTACACAGAGCTCCTACGAGCAGTACTTC. Translation: CASSATQSSYEQYF.

The genes are TRBV5-1 and TRBJ2-3, with a tentative D call TRBD2 (5 bases). This CDR3 is built from 13 residues. Trimming removed 9 bases from V and 0 bases from J, with 11 bases in between. Germline CDR1 reads SGHRS; CDR2 reads YFSETQ. CDR3: CATGLASTDTQYF. The CDR3 DNA reads TGCGCCACCGGACTGGCTAGCACAGATACGCAGTATTTT.

The chain uses TRBV5-6 and TRBJ1-2; weak D call: TRBD1 (5 bases). From germline, CDR1 is SGHDT and CDR2 YYEEEE. The CDR3 loop spans 14 amino acids. Trimming took off 3 bases at V and 5 bases at J, with 14 bases between the two ends. In nucleotides, the CDR3 is TGTGCCAGCAGCTGGGGGGACGGTCATTATGGCTACACCTTC. Residues: CASSWGDGHYGYTF.

The rearrangement uses TRBV4-2 and TRBJ1-4, with 7 nucleotides matching TRBD1. V dropped 4 bases and J dropped 5; count of bases not matched to a gene: 7. The CDR3 sequence is 15 residues long. Germline CDR1 LGHNA, CDR2 YNFKEQ. The CDR3 sequence is CASSPYGTENEKLFF. In nucleotides, the CDR3 is TGTGCCAGCAGCCCGTACGGGACAGAGAATGAAAAACTGTTTTTT.

J is TRBJ1-1 and V is TRBV4-1; 9 bases align to TRBD1. Germline V gene lookup returns CDR1 MGHRA and CDR2 YSYEKL. The CDR3 covers 15 residues. V lost 1 base to trimming and J lost 4 bases; unmatched junction nucleotides: 4. Here the CDR3 reads CASSQGDRDRTEAFF. The CDR3 coding sequence is TGCGCCAGCAGCCAAGGGGACAGGGATCGCACTGAAGCTTTCTTT.

The J gene is TRBJ1-1, the V gene TRBV5-6; the D is unclear. Per the germline V gene, CDR1 is SGHDT and CDR2 is YYEEEE. With 7 bases removed from V and 4 bases from J, the gap between germline ends came to 17 bases. The CDR3 is 14 amino acids. As DNA, the CDR3 is TGTGCCAGCTGGGAGGGCGGGTCTAGCACTGAAGCTTTCTTT. It codes for CASWEGGSSTEAFF.

This chain joins TRBV4-3 and TRBJ2-7, with 8 bases that match TRBD1. Trimming at V came to 3 bases and at J to 2 bases, leaving 6 bases not matched to a gene. Germline CDR1 and CDR2: LGHNA and YSLEER. This CDR3 has 15 amino acids. The CDR3 DNA sequence: TGCGCCAGCAGCCATAGAACAGGGGGGACCTACGAGCAGTACTTC. Its protein product is CASSHRTGGTYEQYF.

V gene TRBV6-1 combines with J gene TRBJ2-7; weak D call: TRBD1 (5 bases). The germline CDR1 and CDR2 sequences are MNHNS and SASEGT. The CDR3 has 14 residues. Trimming removed 6 bases at V and 5 bases at J, with 17 bases between. Here the CDR3 DNA reads TGTGCCAGCAGCTTGACAGTGGGATCGCACGAGCAGTACTTC. This translates into CASSLTVGSHEQYF.

V gene TRBV11-1 combines with J gene TRBJ1-1; 7 bases are shared with TRBD1. Germline V gene lookup returns CDR1 SGHAT and CDR2 FQDESV (reference sequence). V shed 3 bases and J 2 bases; nucleotides not matched to a gene: 6. This CDR3 spans 15 amino acids. For the CDR3, the DNA is TGTGCCAGCAGCTTCTCCGGGACAGAAAACACTGAAGCTTTCTTT. Its protein is CASSFSGTENTEAFF.

The rearrangement joins TRBV15 to TRBJ2-7, with TRBD2 matching 13 bases. CDR1 is LNHNV and CDR2 is YYDKDF in the germline V gene (reference sequence). With 1 base clipped from V and 2 bases from J, the junction kept 2 bases outside the gene matches. The CDR3 covers 16 residues. CDR3: CATSRGGTSGAYEQYF. The CDR3 DNA reads TGTGCCACCAGCAGAGGGGGGACTAGCGGGGCCTACGAGCAGTACTTC. The whole variable domain, remainder taken from reference TRBV15 and TRBJ2-7, is DAMVIQNPRYQVTQFGKPVTLSCSQTLNHNVMYWYQQKSSQAPKLLFHYYDKDFNNEADTPDNFQSRRPNTSFCFLDIRSPGLGDTAMYLCATSRGGTSGAYEQYFGPGTRLTVT.

The rearrangement joins TRBV7-2 to TRBJ2-3; no definite D call. The germline V and J ends were trimmed by 4 bases and 1 base, with 12 bases remaining between them. The germline V gene has CDR1 SGHTA and CDR2 FQGNSA. The CDR3 has 15 amino acids. The CDR3 nucleotides read TGTGCCAGCAGCTCGCCCTGGTCGGGCACAGATACGCAGTATTTT. Its protein is CASSSPWSGTDTQYF.

This chain joins TRBV15 and TRBJ2-1, with D possibly matching TRBD1 (5 bases). Trimming removed 1 base from V and 2 bases from J, with 12 bases in between. The germline V gene has CDR1 LNHNV and CDR2 YYDKDF (reference sequence). The CDR3 runs 16 residues. The CDR3 loop reads CATSRAQGGTYNEQFF. The CDR3 nucleotides are TGTGCCACCAGCAGAGCGCAGGGTGGGACCTACAATGAGCAGTTCTTC.

The genes are TRBV19 and TRBJ2-7; 7 bases agree with TRBD2. Germline V gives CDR1 LNHDA, CDR2 SQIVND (reference sequence). The CDR3 totals 15 residues. V gave up 6 bases and J gave up 2 bases; unmatched junction bases: 10. The CDR3 region has the DNA TGTGCCAGTAGCCCCCTGGGGGGGATAGCCTACGAGCAGTACTTC. This encodes CASSPLGGIAYEQYF.

J is TRBJ2-2 and V is TRBV7-6, with D unclear. CDR3 length: 12 residues. The V gene lost 3 bases and the J gene lost 5 bases, with 4 bases spanning the gap. Germline V gene lookup returns CDR1 SGHVS and CDR2 FNYEAQ. CDR3 in amino acids: CASSFRTGELFF. In DNA form, the CDR3 reads TGTGCCAGCAGCTTCAGGACCGGGGAGCTGTTTTTT.

This chain joins TRBV4-1 and TRBJ2-7; 9 bases fit TRBD2. With 3 bases clipped from V and 0 bases from J, the junction kept 9 bases outside the gene matches. This CDR3 spans 17 amino acids. The germline gives CDR1 MGHRA, CDR2 YSYEKL. Written as DNA, the CDR3 is TGCGCCAGCAGCCACGAACTAGCGGGCTCTTACTCCTACGAGCAGTACTTC. Encoded protein: CASSHELAGSYSYEQYF.

The rearrangement links TRBV6-1 to TRBJ2-7; 7 bases fit TRBD2. CDR1 and CDR2 (germline): MNHNS, SASEGT. This CDR3 has 12 residues. Trimming cost V 6 bases and J 3 bases; bases outside gene matches: 2. The chain's CDR3 is CASSWGGYEQYF. The CDR3 region has the DNA TGTGCCAGCAGCTGGGGGGGCTACGAGCAGTACTTC.

The J gene is TRBJ2-3, the V gene TRBV19, with TRBD2 matching over 10 bases. This CDR3 region has 15 residues. From germline, CDR1 is LNHDA and CDR2 SQIVND (reference sequence). V shed 7 bases and J 3 bases; nucleotides not matched to a gene: 7. CDR3 nucleotide sequence: TGTGCCAGTACGGAAGCGGGAGGGCCGACAGATACGCAGTATTTT. Protein: CASTEAGGPTDTQYF.

The chain joins TRBV5-1 to TRBJ1-5, with TRBD1 as a possible D gene (6 bases). This CDR3 is 12 amino acids long. Trimming stripped 8 bases from V and 4 bases from J, with 10 bases between. Germline loops: CDR1 SGHRS, CDR2 YFSETQ. The CDR3 bases are TGCGCCAGACAGGGAAGTAATCAGCCCCAGCATTTT. This codes for CARQGSNQPQHF.

The chain has TRBV7-9 and TRBJ1-5; D gene ambiguous. This CDR3 has 15 residues. Deletions cut 2 bases from V and 5 bases from J, with 13 bases between. Germline CDR1 SEHNR, CDR2 FQNEAQ (reference sequence). DNA for the CDR3: TGTGCCAGCAGCTTATACGGCCAGGCCGATCAGCCCCAGCATTTT. Translation: CASSLYGQADQPQHF.

The chain links TRBV2 to TRBJ1-6; the D gene is possibly TRBD1 (6 bases). Trimming cost V 9 bases and J 9 bases, with 15 bases left between them. The CDR3 is 13 residues long. Germline V gives CDR1 SNHLY, CDR2 FYNNEI. The CDR3 DNA follows: TGTGCCAGAAAACCAAGACAGGTTTCACCCCTCCACTTT. Encoded protein: CARKPRQVSPLHF.

The chain combines TRBV2 with TRBJ2-7; 10 nucleotides agree with TRBD2. Germline-derived CDR1 and CDR2 are SNHLY and FYNNEI. V lost 6 bases, J lost 5 bases, and 7 bases stayed unmatched. This CDR3 contains 14 residues. CDR3 DNA: TGTGCCAGCAGAGCGGGTAGCGGGGGGAACGAGCAGTACTTC. It translates to CASRAGSGGNEQYF. The entire variable domain, with the rest obtained from reference TRBV2 and TRBJ2-7, is as follows: EPEVTQTPSHQVTQMGQEVILRCVPISNHLYFYWYRQILGQKVEFLVSFYNNEISEKSEIFDDQFSVERPDGSNFTLKIRSTKLEDSAMYFCASRAGSGGNEQYFGPGTRLTVT.

The chain has TRBV7-2 and TRBJ1-1; TRBD1 aligns across 9 bases. Germline loops: CDR1 SGHTA, CDR2 FQGNSA. CDR3 length: 13 residues. V was clipped by 4 bases and J by 7 bases; unmatched bases: 4. Written as DNA, the CDR3 is TGTGCCAGCAGCTCACAGGGGGCTGGTGAAGCTTTCTTT. It translates to CASSSQGAGEAFF.

The chain is built from TRBV5-1 and TRBJ2-7; possibly TRBD2 for D (6 bases). The CDR3 has 14 amino acids. V gave up 4 bases and J gave up 0 bases, with 11 bases separating them. Germline V gene data show CDR1 as SGHRS and CDR2 as YFSETQ. Here the CDR3 reads CASSRDSHSYEQYF. DNA for the CDR3: TGCGCCAGCAGCAGGGACTCCCACTCCTACGAGCAGTACTTC.

The gene calls are TRBV10-2 and TRBJ1-2; the match to TRBD1 covers 8 bases. Per the germline V gene, CDR1 is WSHSY and CDR2 is SAAADI. The ends lost 2 bases at V and 4 bases at J; junction bases unmatched: 3. The CDR3 length is 14 residues. CDR3 nucleotide sequence: TGCGCCAGCAGTGAGGGGGGACAGGTCTATGGCTACACCTTC. Encoded protein: CASSEGGQVYGYTF.

Concerning this clone itself: At one of its ends the junction is not consistent with the germline gene, which may arise from a read error. This chain links TRBV19 with TRBJ1-5; 8 positions match TRBD1. Per germline, CDR1 LNHDA and CDR2 SQIVND (reference sequence). This CDR3 contains 15 residues. CDR3 nucleotides: TGTGCAAGTAGTAACCACAGGGGGGGTGATCAGCCCCAGCATTTT. Translation: CASSNHRGGDQPQHF.

The chain uses TRBV7-2 and TRBJ2-5; 7 bases are shared with TRBD1. The J call is doubtful: the DNA matches TRBJ2-7 better. Germline values: CDR1 SGHTA, CDR2 FQGNSA. The CDR3 runs to 14 residues. The CDR3 bases are TGTGCCAGCAGCCGGGACAGCAAGCCAGCCGAGCAGTACTTC. It specifies CASSRDSKPAEQYF.

The V and J genes are TRBV30 and TRBJ1-4; a possible D gene is TRBD1 (6 bases). The CDR3 is 15 residues long. Germline loops: CDR1 GTSNPN, CDR2 SVGIG (reference sequence). V was pared by 8 bases and J by 4 bases, with 20 bases between. The CDR3 loop reads CALPSQGPNNEKLFF. CDR3 nucleotide sequence: TGTGCCCTTCCCTCGCAGGGGCCTAATAATGAAAAACTGTTTTTT. Using reference TRBV30 and TRBJ1-4 for the parts outside the CDR3, the full variable domain is SQTIHQWPATLVQPVGSPLSLECTVEGTSNPNLYWYRQAAGRGLQLLFYSVGIGQISSEVPQNLSASRPQDRQFILSSKKLLLSDSGFYLCALPSQGPNNEKLFFGSGTQLSVL.

In DNA, the CDR3 is TGTGCCAGCAGCACGACAGGGGGACAAGAGACCCAGTACTTC. It translates to CASSTTGGQETQYF. The chain has TRBV7-9 and TRBJ2-5; 9 bases line up with TRBD1. The CDR3 spans 14 residues. After removal of 5 bases from V and 2 bases from J, the junction contained 3 bases not matched to a gene. The germline V gene has CDR1 SEHNR and CDR2 FQNEAQ (reference sequence). Filled out from reference TRBV7-9 and TRBJ2-5, the complete variable domain reads DTGVSQNPRHKITKRGQNVTFRCDPISEHNRLYWYRQTLGQGPEFLTYFQNEAQLEKSRLLSDRFSAERPKGSFSTLEIQRTEQGDSAMYLCASSTTGGQETQYFGPGTRLLVL.

V gene TRBV11-2 combines with J gene TRBJ1-2, with D maybe TRBD1 (6 bases). CDR1 is SGHAT and CDR2 is FQNNGV in the germline V gene. This CDR3 region has 12 residues. Trimming took off 2 bases at V and 6 bases at J, with 7 bases between the two ends. The DNA for the CDR3 is TGTGCCAGCAGCTTACCAGGGGATGGCTACACCTTC. This encodes CASSLPGDGYTF. Full variable domain (rest looked up from reference TRBV11-2 and TRBJ1-2): EAGVAQSPRYKIIEKRQSVAFWCNPISGHATLYWYQQILGQGPKLLIQFQNNGVVDDSQLPKDRFSAERLKGVDSTLKIQPAKLEDSAVYLCASSLPGDGYTFGSGTRLTVV.

V usage is TRBV30 and J usage is TRBJ2-5, with 7 bases that match TRBD2. The J call could be wrong; TRBJ2-7 is a better fit for the DNA end. Germline V gene sequence: CDR1 GTSNPN, CDR2 SVGIG (reference sequence). The CDR3 loop spans 15 amino acids. DNA of the CDR3: TGTGCCTGGAGTGTACTAGGCGGGAGCTCCTACGAGCAGTACTTC. This sequence encodes CAWSVLGGSSYEQYF.

V is TRBV15 and J is TRBJ2-1; no definite D call. Trimming shortened V by 4 bases and J by 5 bases, and 21 bases separated the two germline ends. Germline V CDR1 and CDR2: LNHNV, YYDKDF (reference sequence). The CDR3 runs to 17 residues. The CDR3 nucleotides are TGTGCCACCAGCAACCCAGGTATGGCAGGCAACAACAATGAGCAGTTCTTC. Protein: CATSNPGMAGNNNEQFF. The full variable domain, in which reference TRBV15 and TRBJ2-1 provide the parts outside the CDR3, is DAMVIQNPRYQVTQFGKPVTLSCSQTLNHNVMYWYQQKSSQAPKLLFHYYDKDFNNEADTPDNFQSRRPNTSFCFLDIRSPGLGDTAMYLCATSNPGMAGNNNEQFFGPGTRLTVL.

As regards this clone: The sample holds other DNA sequences that translate to the same CDR3. The chain employs TRBV6-6 and TRBJ1-1; no clear D gene. This CDR3 has 12 amino acids. The germline V and J ends were trimmed by 5 bases and 5 bases, with 9 bases remaining between them. Looked up from germline, CDR1 is MNHNY and CDR2 is SVGAGI (reference sequence). The CDR3 DNA reads TGTGCCAGCAGTACGCCGGGGACTGAAGCTTTCTTT. This sequence encodes CASSTPGTEAFF.